This is a list of T cell receptor beta chains from one sample in a study of cytomegalovirus exposure and HLA in healthy donors. Profiling relied on immunoSEQ multiplex PCR, and the TCRdb table lists in-frame clones only, not all of them. This sample carries 100,000 to 150,000 clones, 89% of them seen once, and the ten largest clones take 2% to 2.5%. Sequencing was carried out using PBMCs. These receptor sequences come from a woman between 18 and 30 years old in good health and CMV-seronegative. CDR3s include the opening cysteine and the closing phenylalanine or tryptophan. Fields, in order: V gene, clone size, D gene, J gene, CDR3 DNA, CDR3 protein. A D gene is named only where the DNA matches it firmly. Only part of the rows carry a size: once, few, many, or a class if the clone is expanded.

v_call: TRBV4-1
clone_size: once
d_call: TRBD2
j_call: TRBJ2-2
cdr3_nt: TGCGCCAGCAGCCATGCAGCGGGGGGAACCGGGGAGCTGTTTTTT
cdr3_aa: CASSHAAGGTGELFF

v_call: TRBV2
clone_size: NA
d_call: TRBD1
j_call: TRBJ1-5
cdr3_nt: TGTGCCAGCAGTGACAGGGGGCCTTATAGCAATCAGCCCCAGCATTTT
cdr3_aa: CASSDRGPYSNQPQHF

v_call: TRBV19
clone_size: NA
d_call: TRBD1
j_call: TRBJ1-1
cdr3_nt: TGTGCCATATCAGAGACAGGGTGGAACACTGAAGCTTTCTTT
cdr3_aa: CAISETGWNTEAFF

v_call: TRBV30
clone_size: NA
d_call: NA
j_call: TRBJ2-7
cdr3_nt: TGTGCCTGGAGTGCGAGTTACGAGCAGTACTTC
cdr3_aa: CAWSASYEQYF

v_call: TRBV14
clone_size: NA
d_call: NA
j_call: TRBJ2-7
cdr3_nt: TGTGCCAGCAGCCAAGGGGCAGGGGTCGGCCCCCTCTCCTACGAGCAGTACTTC
cdr3_aa: CASSQGAGVGPLSYEQYF

v_call: TRBV5-1
clone_size: NA
d_call: NA
j_call: TRBJ2-3
cdr3_nt: TGCGCCAGCACCCCACTCCCGGGCACAGATACGCAGTATTTT
cdr3_aa: CASTPLPGTDTQYF

v_call: TRBV2
clone_size: NA
d_call: TRBD1
j_call: TRBJ1-1
cdr3_nt: TGTGCCAGCAGTGATCAGGGGGCTTTAACTGAAGCTTTCTTT
cdr3_aa: CASSDQGALTEAFF

v_call: TRBV4-1
clone_size: NA
d_call: TRBD2
j_call: TRBJ2-3
cdr3_nt: TGCGCCAGCAGCCAGGGACGTGCTCGAGCGGGAGCTAGCACAGATACGCAGTATTTT
cdr3_aa: CASSQGRARAGASTDTQYF

v_call: TRBV5-6
clone_size: NA
d_call: NA
j_call: TRBJ2-5
cdr3_nt: TGTGCCAGCAGCTTCAGTCAAGAGACCCAGTACTTC
cdr3_aa: CASSFSQETQYF

v_call: TRBV11-3
clone_size: NA
d_call: TRBD2
j_call: TRBJ2-2
cdr3_nt: TGTGCCAGCAGCGGGAGCGGGAGCGGAACCGGGGAGCTGTTTTTT
cdr3_aa: CASSGSGSGTGELFF

v_call: TRBV14
clone_size: NA
d_call: NA
j_call: TRBJ1-2
cdr3_nt: TGTGCCAGCAGCCCACGAATTGGGACAAAGAGGGCGGGCTACACCTTC
cdr3_aa: CASSPRIGTKRAGYTF

v_call: TRBV2
clone_size: NA
d_call: TRBD1
j_call: TRBJ2-7
cdr3_nt: TGTGCCAGCAGGAAGAGACAGGGGGGCTCCTACGAGCAGTACTTC
cdr3_aa: CASRKRQGGSYEQYF

v_call: TRBV28
clone_size: once
d_call: TRBD2
j_call: TRBJ2-3
cdr3_nt: TGTGCCAGCCGGGACGGACTAGTAGTAGGAGATACGCAGTATTTT
cdr3_aa: CASRDGLVVGDTQYF

v_call: TRBV7-8
clone_size: NA
d_call: NA
j_call: TRBJ2-7
cdr3_nt: TGTGCCAGCAGCTTAGGCAGGGAGGCCTACGAGCAGTACTTC
cdr3_aa: CASSLGREAYEQYF

v_call: TRBV6-5
clone_size: NA
d_call: TRBD1
j_call: TRBJ1-2
cdr3_nt: TGTGCCAGCAGCGAATCAGGGGGCTATGGCTACACCTTC
cdr3_aa: CASSESGGYGYTF

v_call: TRBV6-5
clone_size: NA
d_call: NA
j_call: TRBJ2-3
cdr3_nt: TGTGCCAGCAGTTACGTCTCCGGGAACGCAGATACGCAGTATTTT
cdr3_aa: CASSYVSGNADTQYF

v_call: TRBV7-6
clone_size: NA
d_call: TRBD2
j_call: TRBJ2-6
cdr3_nt: TGTGCCAGCAGCTTACCACTTCGTAGCGGGAGGGCCTCTGGGGCCAACGTCCTGACTTTC
cdr3_aa: CASSLPLRSGRASGANVLTF

v_call: TRBV19
clone_size: NA
d_call: TRBD2
j_call: TRBJ2-3
cdr3_nt: TGTGCCACCCGACTAGCGGGAGCCGATACGCAGTATTTT
cdr3_aa: CATRLAGADTQYF

v_call: TRBV5-1
clone_size: NA
d_call: TRBD1
j_call: TRBJ1-4
cdr3_nt: TGCGCCAGCAGCTCCGGGACAGCGGCAACTAATGAAAAACTGTTTTTT
cdr3_aa: CASSSGTAATNEKLFF

v_call: TRBV4-1
clone_size: NA
d_call: NA
j_call: TRBJ1-2
cdr3_nt: TGCGCCAGCAGCCAAGAGGGGGCAGGGGTTCCCTATGGCTACACCTTC
cdr3_aa: CASSQEGAGVPYGYTF

v_call: TRBV11-3
clone_size: few
d_call: NA
j_call: TRBJ2-7
cdr3_nt: TGTGCCAGCAGCTTAGATCATGGTAGCGGTACTTCCTACGAGCAGTACTTC
cdr3_aa: CASSLDHGSGTSYEQYF

v_call: TRBV10-3
clone_size: NA
d_call: TRBD1
j_call: TRBJ2-7
cdr3_nt: TGTGCCATCAGCCCGGGACAGCACCACGAGCAGTACTTC
cdr3_aa: CAISPGQHHEQYF

v_call: TRBV5-4
clone_size: NA
d_call: TRBD1
j_call: TRBJ2-3
cdr3_nt: TGTGCCAGCAGCTACCGGGACAGGGGGCAGGCAGATACGCAGTATTTT
cdr3_aa: CASSYRDRGQADTQYF

v_call: TRBV9
clone_size: NA
d_call: TRBD2
j_call: TRBJ2-1
cdr3_nt: TGTGCCAGCAGCCCCCGTCTAGCGGGAGTCGGCAATGAGCAGTTCTTC
cdr3_aa: CASSPRLAGVGNEQFF

v_call: TRBV19
clone_size: NA
d_call: TRBD1
j_call: TRBJ2-5
cdr3_nt: TGTGCCAGCAGTATAAGAGGGACAGGGAGAGAGACCCAGTACTTC
cdr3_aa: CASSIRGTGRETQYF

v_call: TRBV7-9
clone_size: NA
d_call: NA
j_call: TRBJ2-5
cdr3_nt: TGTGCCAGCAGCCCGCCTTCCCTTGGGGCGAGAGAGACCCAGTACTTC
cdr3_aa: CASSPPSLGARETQYF

v_call: TRBV11-3
clone_size: NA
d_call: NA
j_call: TRBJ2-1
cdr3_nt: TGTGCCAGCAGCGCTAAGCGGAAACCCTACAATGAGCAGTTCTTC
cdr3_aa: CASSAKRKPYNEQFF

v_call: TRBV2
clone_size: NA
d_call: NA
j_call: TRBJ1-5
cdr3_nt: TGTGCCAGCACATTTCGATACGGAGAGGGACCCCAGCATTTT
cdr3_aa: CASTFRYGEGPQHF

v_call: TRBV2
clone_size: NA
d_call: NA
j_call: TRBJ1-2
cdr3_nt: TGTGCCAGCAGTCTGGACATGGGGTATGGCTACACCTTC
cdr3_aa: CASSLDMGYGYTF

v_call: TRBV2
clone_size: NA
d_call: TRBD1
j_call: TRBJ1-2
cdr3_nt: TGTGCCAGCAGTGAAGCGCGACAGGGAAGGTGCACCTTC
cdr3_aa: CASSEARQGRCTF

v_call: TRBV5-6
clone_size: once
d_call: TRBD1
j_call: TRBJ1-2
cdr3_nt: TGTGCCAGCAGCCCCGGGACAGGGACCTATGGCTACACCTTC
cdr3_aa: CASSPGTGTYGYTF

v_call: TRBV19
clone_size: NA
d_call: TRBD2
j_call: TRBJ2-7
cdr3_nt: TGTGCCAGTAGTATAGCGGGAGGGGCCTACGAGCAGTACTTC
cdr3_aa: CASSIAGGAYEQYF

v_call: TRBV5-1
clone_size: NA
d_call: NA
j_call: TRBJ2-7
cdr3_nt: TGCGCCAGCAGCTCCCGTATCCAGGCGTCGCTTGTCGAGCAGTACTTC
cdr3_aa: CASSSRIQASLVEQYF

v_call: TRBV4-1
clone_size: NA
d_call: NA
j_call: TRBJ1-1
cdr3_nt: TGCGCCAGCAGGGGGATTGGACATTTGAACACTGAAGCTTTCTTT
cdr3_aa: CASRGIGHLNTEAFF

v_call: TRBV5-1
clone_size: NA
d_call: TRBD1
j_call: TRBJ1-5
cdr3_nt: TGCGCCAGCAGCTGGACAGGGGTCGGGCAGCCCCAGCATTTT
cdr3_aa: CASSWTGVGQPQHF

v_call: TRBV7-6
clone_size: NA
d_call: NA
j_call: TRBJ2-2
cdr3_nt: TGTGCCAGCAGCTTAGGGGGAGAGCCCGGGGAGCTGTTTTTT
cdr3_aa: CASSLGGEPGELFF

v_call: TRBV7-2
clone_size: NA
d_call: NA
j_call: TRBJ1-1
cdr3_nt: TGTGCCAGCAGCTTAGTGGCAGGGAGGCCAGAAGCTTTCTTT
cdr3_aa: CASSLVAGRPEAFF

v_call: TRBV19
clone_size: NA
d_call: TRBD1
j_call: TRBJ1-5
cdr3_nt: TGTGCCAGTAGTGGACAGGGAAGCAATCAGCCCCAGCATTTT
cdr3_aa: CASSGQGSNQPQHF

v_call: TRBV10-3
clone_size: NA
d_call: TRBD1
j_call: TRBJ1-5
cdr3_nt: TGTGCCATCAGCTCCCAATACAGGGGACGCAATCAGCCCCAGCATTTT
cdr3_aa: CAISSQYRGRNQPQHF

v_call: TRBV19
clone_size: once
d_call: TRBD1
j_call: TRBJ2-7
cdr3_nt: TGTGCCAGTAGTATGGGGACAGGCGTTCCCTACGAGCAGTACTTC
cdr3_aa: CASSMGTGVPYEQYF